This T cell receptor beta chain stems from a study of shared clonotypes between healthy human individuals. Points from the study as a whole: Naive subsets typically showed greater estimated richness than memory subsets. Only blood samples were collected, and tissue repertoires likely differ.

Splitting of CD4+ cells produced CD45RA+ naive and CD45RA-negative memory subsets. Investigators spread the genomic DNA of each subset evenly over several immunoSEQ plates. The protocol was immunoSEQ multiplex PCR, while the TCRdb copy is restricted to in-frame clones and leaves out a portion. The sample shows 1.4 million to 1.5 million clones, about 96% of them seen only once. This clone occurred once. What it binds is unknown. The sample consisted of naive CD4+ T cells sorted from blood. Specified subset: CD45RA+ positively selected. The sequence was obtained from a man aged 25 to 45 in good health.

CDR3 in DNA: TGTGCCAGCAGTGAAGCGCCGGCTCCTACATATGGCTACACCTTC. Translation gives CASSEAPAPTYGYTF. V usage is TRBV2 and J usage is TRBJ1-2; D is unresolved. Trimming left V 0 bases short and J 5 bases short, with 13 bases between. Germline-derived CDR1 and CDR2 are SNHLY and FYNNEI. This CDR3 spans 15 amino acids.